The 30 T cell receptor beta chains in this list originate from one sample, sequenced in a study of CD8+CD57+ T cells in acquired aplastic anemia. Selection for sequencing was limited to patients who had shown CD8+CD57+ cell expansion by flow cytometry. Genomic DNA, serving as template, underwent TCR beta VDJ and CDR3 profiling. TCRdb ran MiXCR on the reads and lists one entry per CDR3 protein. This repertoire shows a few hundred thousand distinct CDR3 sequences, roughly 45% found once; its top ten account for approximately 20%. Material for sequencing was sorted CD4+, CD8+, or CD8+CD57+ T cells (not recorded which) from PBMCs. The receptors here all came from a human donor with aplastic anemia.

V gene TRBV29-1 combines with J gene TRBJ1-4, with TRBD1 as a possible D gene (5 bases). Germline V gene data show CDR1 as SQVTM and CDR2 as ANQGSEA. The CDR3 consists of 12 residues. V lost 8 bases and J 8 bases, leaving 15 bases between the germline ends. CDR3 sequence (DNA): TGCAGCTTGGGGCCTGGGGGGGAAAAACTGTTTTTT. Amino acid sequence: CSLGPGGEKLFF.

The gene calls are TRBV12-3 or TRBV12-4 and TRBJ1-2; TRBD1 matches 8 bases. V trimming: 6 bases; J trimming: 8 bases; junction bases outside the gene matches: 8. The CDR3 consists of 13 residues. The CDR3 loop is CASSLQTGEGYTF. The CDR3 DNA follows: TGTGCCAGCAGCCTGCAGACAGGGGAAGGCTACACCTTC.

This clonotype was seen many times. V is TRBV5-1 and J is TRBJ2-1, with 8 nucleotides matching TRBD2. V shed 5 bases and J 0 bases; nucleotides not matched to a gene: 4. In germline, CDR1 is SGHRS, CDR2 YFSETQ. CDR3 size: 15 residues. CDR3 DNA: TGCGCCAGCAGTCCGCGGGGGGACTCCTACAATGAGCAGTTCTTC. Translating it yields CASSPRGDSYNEQFF.

The chain joins TRBV29-1 to TRBJ1-2; TRBD1 matches at 10 bases. The CDR3 consists of 13 residues. V lost 8 bases to trimming and J lost 3 bases; unmatched junction nucleotides: 6. Germline CDR1 is SQVTM and CDR2 is ANQGSEA. The CDR3 nucleotides are TGCAGCTTGGGGACAGGGGCGGACTATGGCTACACCTTC. Its protein product is CSLGTGADYGYTF.

The genes are TRBV2 and TRBJ2-3; weak D call: TRBD1 (5 bases). With 0 bases removed from V and 2 bases from J, the gap between germline ends came to 6 bases. CDR3 length: 14 amino acids. The germline CDR1 and CDR2 sequences are SNHLY and FYNNEI. For the CDR3, the DNA is TGTGCCAGCAGTGAAGCGGGGCTCACAGATACGCAGTATTTT. Protein: CASSEAGLTDTQYF.

This clonotype appeared many times. The rearrangement uses TRBV20-1 and TRBJ1-5; 7 bases align to TRBD1. Germline V gives CDR1 DFQATT, CDR2 SNEGSKA (reference sequence). The J segment lost 2 bases and the V segment lost 6 bases, leaving 7 bases of the junction unmatched. The CDR3 covers 14 residues. For the CDR3, the DNA is TGCAGTGCCACGGACAGGATGGGCAATCAGCCCCAGCATTTT. It encodes CSATDRMGNQPQHF.

This clonotype showed up many times. The chain joins TRBV2 to TRBJ2-7, with TRBD1 as a possible D gene (5 bases). The CDR3 spans 13 residues. The V end was cut by 6 bases, the J end by 5 bases, with 14 bases between. CDR1 is SNHLY, CDR2 FYNNEI, per germline. The CDR3 sequence is CASSRTYGDEQYF. Here the CDR3 DNA reads TGTGCCAGCAGCAGGACATATGGCGACGAGCAGTACTTC.

This clonotype occurred many times. The chain combines TRBV5-1 with TRBJ2-7; the match to TRBD1 covers 7 bases. This CDR3 has 14 amino acids. Trimming cost V 4 bases and J 3 bases; bases outside gene matches: 7. Looked up from germline, CDR1 is SGHRS and CDR2 is YFSETQ. Here the CDR3 DNA reads TGCGCCAGCAGCACGGGACAGCGAGTCTACGAGCAGTACTTC. It encodes CASSTGQRVYEQYF. Together with reference TRBV5-1 and TRBJ2-7, the CDR3 gives the full variable domain: KAGVTQTPRYLIKTRGQQVTLSCSPISGHRSVSWYQQTPGQGLQFLFEYFSETQRNKGNFPGRFSGRQFSNSRSEMNVSTLELGDSALYLCASSTGQRVYEQYFGPGTRLTVT.

V and J are TRBV25-1 and TRBJ2-7, with 7 positions matching TRBD2. This CDR3 has 16 residues. Germline V gene sequence: CDR1 MGHDK, CDR2 SYGVNS. With 2 bases clipped from V and 2 bases from J, the junction kept 9 bases outside the gene matches. The CDR3 DNA reads TGTGCCAGCAGTGAAAGAGGGACTAACCCGACCTACGAGCAGTACTTC. It encodes CASSERGTNPTYEQYF.

The chain employs TRBV7-3 and TRBJ2-7; D may be TRBD1 (5 bases). Germline V gene sequence: CDR1 SGHTA, CDR2 FQGTGA. The ends were cut back, 2 bases at V and 4 bases at J, with 15 bases in the middle. The CDR3 runs to 15 residues. The CDR3 loop reads CASSLQGVYEYEQYF. Here the CDR3 DNA reads TGTGCCAGCAGCTTACAAGGGGTCTATGAGTACGAGCAGTACTTC.

In this sample, this clonotype turned up many times. The chain combines TRBV7-9 with TRBJ1-6; 7 positions agree with TRBD1. The ends lost 1 base at V and 10 bases at J; junction bases unmatched: 7. The CDR3 is 15 amino acids. From germline, CDR1 is SEHNR and CDR2 FQNEAQ (reference sequence). CDR3 nucleotide sequence: TGTGCCAGCAGCTTAGGGGTGGACAGGCGATCACCCCTCCACTTT. Its translation is CASSLGVDRRSPLHF. Looking up the rest from reference TRBV7-9 and TRBJ1-6 gives the full variable domain: DTGVSQNPRHKITKRGQNVTFRCDPISEHNRLYWYRQTLGQGPEFLTYFQNEAQLEKSRLLSDRFSAERPKGSFSTLEIQRTEQGDSAMYLCASSLGVDRRSPLHFGNGTRLTVT.

The chain recombines TRBV5-1 with TRBJ1-6; perhaps TRBD1 as D (6 bases). The CDR3 runs 16 residues. Germline V lookup: CDR1 SGHRS, CDR2 YFSETQ. Deletions cut 4 bases from V and 4 bases from J, with 15 bases between. For the CDR3, the DNA is TGCGCCAGCAGCCTCACAGGGTCCCGGTATAATTCACCCCTCCACTTT. Translated, it gives CASSLTGSRYNSPLHF.

The chain combines TRBV20-1 with TRBJ1-4, with D hard to call. Germline loops: CDR1 DFQATT, CDR2 SNEGSKA (reference sequence). V lost 0 bases, J lost 8 bases, and 10 bases lay in between. This CDR3 is 13 amino acids long. In DNA form, the CDR3 reads TGCAGTGCTAGAGACCCTCTAACCGAAAAACTGTTTTTT. Translating it yields CSARDPLTEKLFF.

This clonotype appeared a few times. A much larger clonotype is one base distant, so this may be a read error. V is TRBV4-1 and J is TRBJ1-5; D unresolved. The CDR3 is made up of 13 amino acids. Germline V lookup: CDR1 MGHRA, CDR2 YSYEKL. CDR3 nucleotides: TGCGCCGGCAGCCAAGATCTCGGTCAGCCCCAGCATTTT. It yields the protein CAGSQDLGQPQHF.

This clonotype was counted at least ten times. V usage is TRBV10-3 and J usage is TRBJ2-3; D remains unclear. Germline V gene sequence: CDR1 ENHRY, CDR2 SYGVKD. V was pared by 10 bases and J by 1 base, with 21 bases between. This CDR3 spans 16 amino acids. CDR3 in DNA: TGTGCCACGGAGTTGGAAATTGGCCCTGGCACAGATACGCAGTATTTT. As protein: CATELEIGPGTDTQYF.

The chain carries TRBV30 and TRBJ2-2; D not certain. The CDR3 has 14 residues. Germline V gene sequence: CDR1 GTSNPN, CDR2 SVGIG (reference sequence). Trimming left V 4 bases short and J 2 bases short, with 11 bases between. The CDR3 region is CAWNAQINTGELFF. The CDR3 DNA reads as TGTGCCTGGAATGCACAGATAAACACCGGGGAGCTGTTTTTT.

The chain employs TRBV7-3 and TRBJ2-1; D call uncertain. This CDR3 has 11 amino acids. Trimming shortened V by 3 bases and J by 8 bases, and 5 bases separated the two germline ends. Per the germline V gene, CDR1 is SGHTA and CDR2 is FQGTGA. Here the CDR3 reads CASSFRYEQFF. The CDR3 DNA reads TGTGCCAGCAGCTTTAGATATGAGCAGTTCTTC.

This clonotype has only one observation. This sequence joins TRBV20-1 and TRBJ1-2, with D possibly being TRBD1 (5 bases). The ends were cut back, 3 bases at V and 4 bases at J, with 27 bases in the middle. The CDR3 contains 18 residues. Germline loops: CDR1 DFQATT, CDR2 SNEGSKA (reference sequence). This CDR3 reads CSASGQTRGDGTTYGYTF. DNA for the CDR3: TGCAGTGCTAGTGGCCAAACCCGGGGGGACGGGACGACCTATGGCTACACCTTC.

At least ten counts were recorded for this clonotype. This chain links TRBV7-2 with TRBJ1-4; TRBD1 aligns across 11 bases. Germline CDR1 is SGHTA and CDR2 is FQGNSA. After removal of 5 bases from V and 4 bases from J, the junction contained 6 bases not matched to a gene. The CDR3 runs to 16 residues. Here the CDR3 DNA reads TGTGCCAGCAGCAGGGACAGGGGGATGAGTAATGAAAAACTGTTTTTT. It encodes CASSRDRGMSNEKLFF.

The chain has TRBV10-3 and TRBJ2-7, with TRBD1 matching over 8 bases. V lost 7 bases, J lost 9 bases, and 11 bases stayed unmatched. CDR1 and CDR2 from the germline V gene are ENHRY and SYGVKD. The CDR3 totals 13 residues. CDR3 sequence (DNA): TGTGCCATCACCCAGCCGGGACAGGAGGGGCAGTACTTC. It encodes CAITQPGQEGQYF.

The chain couples TRBV29-1 to TRBJ2-1; 8 bases line up with TRBD2. CDR3 length: 14 amino acids. The V and J ends lost 8 bases and 2 bases, in that order; junction bases with no gene match: 8. Per germline, CDR1 SQVTM and CDR2 ANQGSEA. The CDR3 region has the DNA TGCAGCTTGGTCGGGGGGGTTACCTACAATGAGCAGTTCTTC. It is translated as CSLVGGVTYNEQFF.

The chain links TRBV15 to TRBJ1-1; D gene ambiguous. The CDR3 spans 15 residues. The V end was cut by 3 bases, the J end by 0 bases, with 11 bases between. CDR1 LNHNV and CDR2 YYDKDF come from the germline V gene (reference sequence). The CDR3 reads CATSREGRMNTEAFF. The CDR3 region has the DNA TGTGCCACCAGCAGGGAAGGGAGAATGAACACTGAAGCTTTCTTT.

The genes are TRBV20-1 and TRBJ1-6; 7 bases map to TRBD1. J gave up 7 bases and V 0 bases, and 3 bases lay outside the gene matches. Germline lookup yields CDR1 DFQATT and CDR2 SNEGSKA (reference sequence). This CDR3 is built from 14 residues. The CDR3 spells CSARDDRDNSPLHF. DNA for the CDR3: TGCAGTGCTAGAGATGACAGGGACAATTCACCCCTCCACTTT.

This clonotype is judged medium-sized. J is TRBJ1-5 and V is TRBV10-2; D is uncertain. CDR1 and CDR2 from the germline V gene are WSHSY and SAAADI. V was shortened by 0 bases and J by 1 base, with 4 bases between the two germline ends. The CDR3 consists of 14 residues. The CDR3: CASSESVSNQPQHF. The CDR3 DNA reads TGCGCCAGCAGTGAGTCGGTGAGCAATCAGCCCCAGCATTTT.

J is TRBJ2-7 and V is TRBV10-3; 12 bases agree with TRBD2. CDR3 length: 15 amino acids. CDR1 is ENHRY, CDR2 SYGVKD, per germline. V lost 4 bases to trimming and J lost 0 bases; unmatched junction nucleotides: 1. CDR3 sequence reads: CAISGTSGDSYEQYV. DNA for the CDR3: TGTGCCATCAGTGGGACTAGCGGGGACTCCTACGAGCAGTACGTC.

There are many counts of this clonotype. The chain carries TRBV10-3 and TRBJ1-2, with D unresolved. In germline, CDR1 is ENHRY, CDR2 SYGVKD. This CDR3 has 15 amino acids. The germline V and J ends were trimmed by 1 base and 5 bases, with 14 bases remaining between them. CDR3 in amino acids: CAISEWNLGGYGYTF. As DNA, the CDR3 is TGTGCCATCAGTGAGTGGAATCTTGGAGGGTATGGCTACACCTTC.

This chain connects TRBV29-1 to TRBJ2-2, with D perhaps TRBD1 (6 bases). CDR1 and CDR2 (germline): SQVTM, ANQGSEA. V was cut by 4 bases and J by 3 bases, with 9 bases left in between. CDR3 length equals 13 residues. In nucleotides, the CDR3 is TGCAGCGTTGTAGAGGGGGACACCGGGGAGCTGTTTTTT. It yields the protein CSVVEGDTGELFF.

Worth noting for this clonotype: Sequence at one end of the junction differs from germline and may be a read error. The genes are TRBV4-1 and TRBJ1-2, with 7 bases that match TRBD1. This CDR3 has 14 amino acids. Germline CDR1 is MGHRA and CDR2 is YSYEKL. CDR3 nucleotides: TGTGCCAGCAGCGCAAACCGGGACAGTTATGGCTACACCTTC. Translating it yields CASSANRDSYGYTF.

This chain joins TRBV7-9 and TRBJ2-7, with D possibly being TRBD2 (5 bases). Germline values: CDR1 SEHNR, CDR2 FQNEAQ (reference sequence). This CDR3 has 14 amino acids. V lost 5 bases and J 4 bases, leaving 15 bases between the germline ends. The CDR3 bases are TGTGCCAGCAGCCGCGACTACTCGGGGTACGAGCAGTACTTC. Encoded protein: CASSRDYSGYEQYF.

The J gene is TRBJ1-6, the V gene TRBV2; D remains unclear. The germline V gene encodes CDR1 SNHLY and CDR2 FYNNEI. CDR3 length: 15 residues. Trimming took 4 bases from V and 4 from J, leaving 11 bases between them. In nucleotides, the CDR3 is TGTGCCAGCAGTGGATCGTCGGGATATAATTCACCCCTCCACTTT. Translating gives CASSGSSGYNSPLHF.